These T cell receptor beta chains were read from a single sample in a study of human T cells and chemical hapten exposure. One entry per CDR3 protein results from TCRdb running MiXCR on the RACE reads. The table has around 180,000 distinct CDR3 sequences, 25% to 30% seen once. Sample: whole blood, taken in connection with sensitization to the hapten diphenylcyclopropenone (DPC). These receptors were taken from a woman aged 25 to 39 with alopecia areata. Some clones in this sample may be carry-over from other donors' samples. CDR3s leave out the opening cysteine and the closing phenylalanine or tryptophan.

CDR3 protein | J gene | V gene
VTSRDWGGGLDEQF | TRBJ2-1 | TRBV15
ASGEVSDTQY | TRBJ2-3 | TRBV6-6
ASRDGQGPYQPQH | TRBJ1-5 | TRBV2
SGGLAEGTQY | TRBJ2-5 | TRBV29-1
ASSLARGIVNEQF | TRBJ2-1 | TRBV5-1
ASSWGGTSGPKQETQY | TRBJ2-5 | TRBV5-1
ASSQDMGSRGNEKLF | TRBJ1-4 | TRBV4-2
ASSLRLITEAF | TRBJ1-1 | TRBV27
ASSPPGRPDV | TRBJ2-7 | TRBV6-2/TRBV6-3
ASSTDTANEKLF | TRBJ1-4 | TRBV5-1
SARERTGAVAF | TRBJ1-1 | TRBV20-1
ASSIRDRAYEQY | TRBJ2-7 | TRBV6-5
ASRTSGSINEQF | TRBJ2-1 | TRBV12-3/TRBV12-4
ASTTPLGLRTEAF | TRBJ1-1 | TRBV6-2/TRBV6-3
SVESHWDTEAF | TRBJ1-1 | TRBV29-1
ASSIAGNGIQY | TRBJ2-4 | TRBV19
ASSVNAYEQY | TRBJ2-7 | TRBV10-2
SVVTRDGYT | TRBJ1-2 | TRBV29-1
ATSDWAGAEAF | TRBJ1-1 | TRBV24-1
ASSHGTSGSYEQY | TRBJ2-7 | TRBV7-6
SARKGGQGLSGANVLT | TRBJ2-6 | TRBV20-1
ASRRRQGYEQY | TRBJ2-7 | TRBV19
ASRGSDEAF | TRBJ1-1 | TRBV9
ASTKMGGGSEQY | TRBJ2-7 | TRBV28
ASSNHGGAGPDTQY | TRBJ2-3 | TRBV28
ASGPRPRDEQF | TRBJ2-1 | TRBV12-3/TRBV12-4
ASSLSRGTVSYEQY | TRBJ2-7 | TRBV27
ASSPLPGQGIYEQY | TRBJ2-7 | TRBV6-5
SARNTGVKNIQY | TRBJ2-4 | TRBV20-1
ASSTEGQGEAF | TRBJ1-1 | TRBV5-1
ASSDYEGAVDTEAF | TRBJ1-1 | TRBV10-1